This passage covers 28 T cell receptor beta chains from one sample sequenced in a study of blood T cell repertoires in COVID-19. Assay used: immunoSEQ multiplex PCR; TCRdb lists only in-frame clones, some missing. This table holds some 250,000 clones, about nine tenths found once. Sequencing was carried out using peripheral blood. The receptors come from a man aged 25-45 years who had recovered from COVID-19.

V and J are TRBV4-3 and TRBJ1-2; a weak D match, TRBD1 (6 bases). The CDR3 sequence is 15 residues long. V was pared by 4 bases and J by 2 bases, with 14 bases between. CDR1 and CDR2 from the germline V gene are LGHNA and YSLEER. The CDR3 DNA reads TGCGCCAGCAGCCCGGCCGGGACAAGGAACTATGGCTACACCTTC. Its translation: CASSPAGTRNYGYTF.

The chain couples TRBV19 to TRBJ2-1; 15 nucleotides line up with TRBD2. V lost 5 bases to trimming and J lost 7 bases; unmatched junction nucleotides: 3. The CDR3 is 15 residues long. Germline V CDR1 and CDR2: LNHDA, SQIVND (reference sequence). CDR3 loop: CASSAGTSGRNEQFF. DNA for the CDR3: TGTGCCAGTAGTGCCGGGACTAGCGGGAGGAATGAGCAGTTCTTC.

This chain connects TRBV6-4 to TRBJ1-5; 9 bases line up with TRBD1. V dropped 6 bases and J dropped 3; count of bases not matched to a gene: 9. The V gene's germline CDR1 is MRHNA and CDR2 SNTAGT. CDR3 length: 16 residues. The CDR3 here is CASRVHRGPVNQPQHF. The CDR3 nucleotides are TGTGCCAGCAGAGTTCACAGGGGGCCGGTCAATCAGCCCCAGCATTTT.

This chain joins TRBV19 and TRBJ1-1; D unclear. CDR1 and CDR2 from the germline V gene are LNHDA and SQIVND (reference sequence). V lost 3 bases, J lost 8 bases, and 16 bases lay in between. The CDR3 has 14 amino acids. The CDR3 is CASSISTEYYEAFF. The CDR3 region has the DNA TGTGCCAGTAGTATTTCAACAGAATATTACGAAGCTTTCTTT.

This sequence joins TRBV4-1 and TRBJ2-7; TRBD2 matches at 10 bases. The CDR3 consists of 17 residues. Trimming at V came to 3 bases and at J to 3 bases, leaving 11 bases not matched to a gene. Germline V gene sequence: CDR1 MGHRA, CDR2 YSYEKL. CDR3 in amino acids: CASSHRFSGGTHYEQYF. The CDR3 bases are TGCGCCAGCAGCCACCGGTTTAGCGGGGGGACCCACTACGAGCAGTACTTC.

V and J are TRBV11-2 and TRBJ2-3; 7 positions agree with TRBD2. Trimming took 3 bases from V and 5 from J; bases not matched to a gene: 11. Germline V lookup: CDR1 SGHAT, CDR2 FQNNGV. The CDR3 loop spans 16 amino acids. In nucleotides, the CDR3 is TGTGCCAGCAGCTTGATACGGGGGGTCGTAGAAGATACGCAGTATTTT. It yields the protein CASSLIRGVVEDTQYF.

Concerning this clone: Other DNA sequences in the sample encode the same CDR3. This rearrangement joins TRBV24-1 to TRBJ2-2, with 7 nucleotides matching TRBD1. With V trimmed by 7 bases and J by 0 bases, 1 base remained unmatched. Germline V gene lookup returns CDR1 KGHDR and CDR2 SFDVKD. The CDR3 is 14 amino acids. The CDR3 nucleotides read TGTGCCACCAGGGGGACAGCGAACACCGGGGAGCTGTTTTTT. Protein sequence: CATRGTANTGELFF.

The V call is TRBV30, the J call TRBJ1-1; D gene uncertain. With 0 bases removed from V and 1 base from J, the gap between germline ends came to 9 bases. Germline CDR1 is GTSNPN and CDR2 is SVGIG (reference sequence). CDR3 size: 14 residues. As DNA, the CDR3 is TGTGCCTGGAGTGTACTCACCCAGAACACTGAAGCTTTCTTT. It encodes CAWSVLTQNTEAFF.

The chain uses TRBV5-1 and TRBJ2-7; 8 nucleotides agree with TRBD2. The germline V gene has CDR1 SGHRS and CDR2 YFSETQ. V lost 4 bases and J lost 2; bases outside the gene matches: 2. The CDR3 is 13 residues long. CDR3 sequence reads: CASSPGLAYEQYF. CDR3 in DNA: TGCGCCAGCAGCCCGGGACTAGCCTACGAGCAGTACTTC. The entire variable domain, with the rest obtained from reference TRBV5-1 and TRBJ2-7, is as follows: KAGVTQTPRYLIKTRGQQVTLSCSPISGHRSVSWYQQTPGQGLQFLFEYFSETQRNKGNFPGRFSGRQFSNSRSEMNVSTLELGDSALYLCASSPGLAYEQYFGPGTRLTVT.

The chain links TRBV6-5 to TRBJ2-1; 7 bases map to TRBD1. Germline V gene sequence: CDR1 MNHEY, CDR2 SVGAGI. J was trimmed by 1 base and V by 6 bases; bases with no gene match: 6. The CDR3 spans 15 residues. In DNA form, the CDR3 reads TGTGCCAGCAGGGATTACAGGGGTTCCTACAATGAGCAGTTCTTC. It codes for CASRDYRGSYNEQFF.

V is TRBV7-2 and J is TRBJ2-7, with TRBD2 matching 9 bases. CDR1 is SGHTA and CDR2 is FQGNSA in the germline V gene. CDR3 length: 15 amino acids. V was pared by 5 bases and J by 0 bases, with 5 bases of the junction left unmatched. As DNA, the CDR3 is TGTGCCAGCAGCAAAACTAGCGGGCTCTCCTACGAGCAGTACTTC. Amino acids: CASSKTSGLSYEQYF.

This clone has just a few counts. This rearrangement joins TRBV18 to TRBJ2-7, with a possible D match to TRBD1 (5 bases). V lost 6 bases to trimming and J lost 0 bases, with 12 bases between them. Germline assignment: CDR1 KGHSH and CDR2 LQKENI. The CDR3 runs 14 residues. CDR3 bases: TGTGCCAGCTCCTCAGACAGAAGCTCCTACGAGCAGTACTTC. Encoded protein: CASSSDRSSYEQYF.

In this sample, this clone turned up once. This chain's CDR3 is CAWSRGADGYTF. CDR3 coding DNA: TGTGCCTGGAGTCGGGGGGCAGATGGCTACACCTTC. The gene calls are TRBV30 and TRBJ1-2; D possibly corresponds to TRBD1 (6 bases). The germline V gene encodes CDR1 GTSNPN and CDR2 SVGIG (reference sequence). The V gene lost 2 bases and the J gene lost 6 bases, with 10 bases spanning the gap. The CDR3 is made up of 12 amino acids. The full variable domain, with the rest looked up from reference TRBV30 and TRBJ1-2, is SQTIHQWPATLVQPVGSPLSLECTVEGTSNPNLYWYRQAAGRGLQLLFYSVGIGQISSEVPQNLSASRPQDRQFILSSKKLLLSDSGFYLCAWSRGADGYTFGSGTRLTVV.

The chain uses TRBV20-1 and TRBJ1-4, with D hard to call. This CDR3 is 15 amino acids long. Between the trimmed V and J ends, which lost 3 bases and 0 bases, there was a span of 11 bases. Germline values: CDR1 DFQATT, CDR2 SNEGSKA (reference sequence). In nucleotides, the CDR3 is TGCAGTGCTAGTCCGGGGTCCTCAACTAATGAAAAACTGTTTTTT. It translates to CSASPGSSTNEKLFF.

The CDR3 sequence: CASSLGRGHPKENNEQFF. CDR3 in DNA: TGTGCCAGCAGCCTAGGGCGGGGGCACCCAAAGGAGAACAATGAGCAGTTCTTC. J is TRBJ2-1 and V is TRBV9, with TRBD2 as a possible D gene (7 bases). CDR3 length equals 18 residues. V lost 4 bases, J lost 5 bases, and 25 bases lay in between. From germline, CDR1 is SGDLS and CDR2 YYNGEE.

V is TRBV7-2 and J is TRBJ2-5; TRBD2 aligns across 7 bases. The J segment lost 4 bases and the V segment lost 5 bases, leaving 7 bases of the junction unmatched. CDR3 length equals 14 residues. Per germline, CDR1 SGHTA and CDR2 FQGNSA. CDR3 in DNA: TGTGCCAGCAGCCCCGGACTAGTCTCAGAGACCCAGTACTTC. Amino acid sequence: CASSPGLVSETQYF. Filled out from reference TRBV7-2 and TRBJ2-5, the complete variable domain reads GAGVSQSPSNKVTEKGKDVELRCDPISGHTALYWYRQSLGQGLEFLIYFQGNSAPDKSGLPSDRFSAERTGGSVSTLTIQRTQQEDSAVYLCASSPGLVSETQYFGPGTRLLVL.

A few counts support this clone. The chain employs TRBV12-5 and TRBJ1-2; D gene unclear. The germline gives CDR1 LGHNT, CDR2 FRNRAP. With 7 bases removed from V and 7 bases from J, the gap between germline ends came to 13 bases. The CDR3 covers 12 residues. CDR3 nucleotide sequence: TGTGCTAGTGCCACCGAGGGTTCTGGCTACACCTTC. Translated: CASATEGSGYTF.

The chain employs TRBV4-1 and TRBJ1-2; 7 bases match TRBD1. There are 15 residues in the CDR3. V was pared by 1 base and J by 3 bases, with 5 bases of the junction left unmatched. CDR1 and CDR2 from the germline V gene are MGHRA and YSYEKL. The CDR3 loop is CASSQGTGFDYGYTF. The CDR3 nucleotides read TGCGCCAGCAGCCAAGGGACAGGCTTCGACTATGGCTACACCTTC.

CDR3 amino acids: CASNSGFNEKLFF. CDR3 sequence (DNA): TGTGCCAGCAACTCAGGGTTTAATGAAAAACTGTTTTTT. This chain connects TRBV3-1 (or the pseudogene TRBV3-2) to TRBJ1-4; perhaps TRBD1 as D (5 bases). Germline values: CDR1 LGHDT, CDR2 YNNKEL (reference sequence). The CDR3 covers 13 residues. Deletions cut 7 bases from V and 4 bases from J, with 10 bases between.

Turning to this clone: The same CDR3 can be traced to other DNA sequences in this sample. V usage is TRBV5-1 and J usage is TRBJ1-1; D gene uncertain. Trimming took off 0 bases at V and 2 bases at J, with 8 bases between the two ends. Germline V gene sequence: CDR1 SGHRS, CDR2 YFSETQ. CDR3 length: 14 residues. CDR3 amino acids: CASSLDRRNTEAFF. The CDR3 DNA is TGCGCCAGCAGCTTGGATCGGAGAAACACTGAAGCTTTCTTT.

The CDR3 protein is CASSPDGSRGTDTQYF. The DNA of the CDR3 is TGTGCCAGCAGCCCAGACGGGTCGCGCGGCACAGATACGCAGTATTTT. The chain links TRBV5-5 to TRBJ2-3; D remains unclear. With 4 bases removed from V and 1 base from J, the gap between germline ends came to 16 bases. From germline, CDR1 is SGHKS and CDR2 YYEKEE (reference sequence). The CDR3 consists of 16 residues.

This clone was detected a few times. The CDR3 loop is CASSQESRVYEQYF. CDR3 coding DNA: TGTGCCAGCAGCCAAGAAAGCAGGGTTTACGAGCAGTACTTC. This chain connects TRBV3-1 (or the pseudogene TRBV3-2) to TRBJ2-7; tentative D call: TRBD1 (5 bases). This CDR3 has 14 residues. The germline CDR1 and CDR2 sequences are LGHDT and YNNKEL (reference sequence). Trimming removed 0 bases from V and 4 bases from J, with 10 bases in between.

This clone was counted once. This chain uses TRBV19 with TRBJ1-1; weak D call: TRBD1 (5 bases). The CDR3 totals 12 residues. V was pared by 6 bases and J by 5 bases, with 10 bases between. The germline gives CDR1 LNHDA, CDR2 SQIVND (reference sequence). In nucleotides, the CDR3 is TGTGCCAGTAGCGGGGGTAGGACTGAAGCTTTCTTT. Protein product: CASSGGRTEAFF.

The chain uses TRBV19 and TRBJ1-1, with D perhaps TRBD1 (5 bases). Germline CDR1 and CDR2: LNHDA and SQIVND (reference sequence). The length of the CDR3 is 14 residues. Deletions cut 6 bases from V and 0 bases from J, with 11 bases between. In nucleotides, the CDR3 is TGTGCCAGTAGGGCAGGGAACATGAACACTGAAGCTTTCTTT. Its translation is CASRAGNMNTEAFF.

The chain recombines TRBV4-1 with TRBJ2-7, with D possibly TRBD2 on 5 matching bases. CDR1 MGHRA and CDR2 YSYEKL come from the germline V gene. The CDR3 is 13 amino acids. V lost 0 bases, J lost 3 bases, and 6 bases lay in between. The CDR3 here is CASSQDRGYEQYF. The CDR3 DNA is TGCGCCAGCAGCCAAGATCGGGGCTACGAGCAGTACTTC.

The rearrangement uses TRBV18 and TRBJ1-1, with 7 bases aligning to TRBD1. This CDR3 spans 13 amino acids. Losses at the gene ends were 11 bases for V and 3 bases for J; bases not matched to a gene: 9. CDR1 KGHSH and CDR2 LQKENI come from the germline V gene. The CDR3 is CAGLTGLDTEAFF. CDR3 DNA: TGTGCCGGCTTGACAGGGTTGGACACTGAAGCTTTCTTT.

The gene calls are TRBV19 and TRBJ2-5; TRBD2 is a possible D gene (6 bases). Per the germline V gene, CDR1 is LNHDA and CDR2 is SQIVND (reference sequence). This CDR3 spans 15 amino acids. Trimming stripped 5 bases from V and 2 bases from J, with 15 bases between. CDR3 sequence: CASSSGAGLQETQYF. CDR3 DNA sequence: TGTGCCAGTAGTTCCGGGGCGGGGCTACAAGAGACCCAGTACTTC.

The chain combines TRBV16 with TRBJ1-3; D gene uncertain. V shed 0 bases and J shed 4 bases, with 10 bases lying between them. Germline values: CDR1 KGHSY, CDR2 FQNENV. CDR3 length: 15 amino acids. The CDR3, as DNA: TGTGCCAGCAGCCAATCATTAGTCGAAGGAAACACCATATATTTT. Translation: CASSQSLVEGNTIYF. Together with reference TRBV16 and TRBJ1-3, the CDR3 gives the full variable domain: GEEVAQTPKHLVRGEGQKAKLYCAPIKGHSYVFWYQQVLKNEFKFLISFQNENVFDETGMPKERFSAKCLPNSPCSLEIQATKLEDSAVYFCASSQSLVEGNTIYFGEGSWLTVV.